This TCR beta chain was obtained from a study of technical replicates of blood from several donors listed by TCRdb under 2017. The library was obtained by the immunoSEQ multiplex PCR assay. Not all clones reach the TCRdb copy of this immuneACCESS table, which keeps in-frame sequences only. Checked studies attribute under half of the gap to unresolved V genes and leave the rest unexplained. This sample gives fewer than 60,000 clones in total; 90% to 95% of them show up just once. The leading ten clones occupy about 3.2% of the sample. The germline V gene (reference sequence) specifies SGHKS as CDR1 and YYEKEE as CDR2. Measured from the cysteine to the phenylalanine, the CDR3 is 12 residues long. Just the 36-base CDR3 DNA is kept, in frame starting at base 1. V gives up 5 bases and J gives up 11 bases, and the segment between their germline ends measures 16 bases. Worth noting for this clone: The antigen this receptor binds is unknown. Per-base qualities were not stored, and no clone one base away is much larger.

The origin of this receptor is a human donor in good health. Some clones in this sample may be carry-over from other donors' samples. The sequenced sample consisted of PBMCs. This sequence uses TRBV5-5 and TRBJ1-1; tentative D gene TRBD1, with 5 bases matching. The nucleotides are TGTGCCAGCAGTACCACAGGCGACGTGGCTTTCTTT. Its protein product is CASSTTGDVAFF.